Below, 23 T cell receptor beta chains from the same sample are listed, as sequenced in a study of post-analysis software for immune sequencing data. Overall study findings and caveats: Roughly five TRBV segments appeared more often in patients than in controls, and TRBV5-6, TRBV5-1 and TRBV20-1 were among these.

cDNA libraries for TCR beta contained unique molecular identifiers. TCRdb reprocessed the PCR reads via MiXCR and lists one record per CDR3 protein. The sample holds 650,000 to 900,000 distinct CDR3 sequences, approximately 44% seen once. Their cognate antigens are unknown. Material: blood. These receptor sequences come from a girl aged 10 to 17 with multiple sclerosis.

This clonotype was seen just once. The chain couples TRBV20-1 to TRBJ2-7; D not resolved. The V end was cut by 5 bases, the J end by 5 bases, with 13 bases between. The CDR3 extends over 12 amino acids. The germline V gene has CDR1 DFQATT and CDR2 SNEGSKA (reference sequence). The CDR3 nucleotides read TGCAGTGCTCCTTCCGCGATGGACGAGCAGTACTTC. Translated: CSAPSAMDEQYF.

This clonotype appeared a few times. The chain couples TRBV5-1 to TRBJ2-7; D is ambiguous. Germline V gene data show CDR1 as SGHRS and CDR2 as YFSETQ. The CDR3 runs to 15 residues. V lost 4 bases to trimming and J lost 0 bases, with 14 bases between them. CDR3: CASSLDGFSSYEQYF. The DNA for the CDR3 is TGCGCCAGCAGCCTGGATGGATTCAGCTCCTACGAGCAGTACTTC.

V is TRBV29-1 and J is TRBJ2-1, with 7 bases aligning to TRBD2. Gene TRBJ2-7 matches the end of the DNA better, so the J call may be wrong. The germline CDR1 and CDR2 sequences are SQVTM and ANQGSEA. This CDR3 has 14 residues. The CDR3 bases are TGCAGCGTTGGACCACTAGCGCGCTACAATGAGCAGTACTTC. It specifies CSVGPLARYNEQYF.

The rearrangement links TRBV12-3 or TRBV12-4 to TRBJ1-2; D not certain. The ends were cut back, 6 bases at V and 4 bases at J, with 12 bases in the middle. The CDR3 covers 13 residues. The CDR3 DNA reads TGTGCCAGCAGAAATATAACGGGCTATGGCTACACCTTC. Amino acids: CASRNITGYGYTF.

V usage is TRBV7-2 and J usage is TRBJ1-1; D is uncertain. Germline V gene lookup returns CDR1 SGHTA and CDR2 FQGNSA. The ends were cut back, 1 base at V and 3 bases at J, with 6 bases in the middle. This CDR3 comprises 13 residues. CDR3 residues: CASSLGYHTEAFF. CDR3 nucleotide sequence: TGTGCCAGCAGCTTAGGTTACCACACTGAAGCTTTCTTT.

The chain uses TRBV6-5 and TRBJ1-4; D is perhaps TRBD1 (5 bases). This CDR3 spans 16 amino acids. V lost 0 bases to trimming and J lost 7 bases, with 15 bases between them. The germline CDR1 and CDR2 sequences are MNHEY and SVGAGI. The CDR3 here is CASSYSGEGSGEKLFF. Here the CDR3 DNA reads TGTGCCAGCAGTTACTCGGGTGAGGGGTCGGGTGAAAAACTGTTTTTT.

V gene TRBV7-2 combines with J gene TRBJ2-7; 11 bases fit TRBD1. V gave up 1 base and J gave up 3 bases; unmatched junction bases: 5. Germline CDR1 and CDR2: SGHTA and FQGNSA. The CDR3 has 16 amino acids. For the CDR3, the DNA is TGTGCCAGCAGCTTAGTGTCGGGGACAGGGGGCTACGAGCAGTACTTC. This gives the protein CASSLVSGTGGYEQYF.

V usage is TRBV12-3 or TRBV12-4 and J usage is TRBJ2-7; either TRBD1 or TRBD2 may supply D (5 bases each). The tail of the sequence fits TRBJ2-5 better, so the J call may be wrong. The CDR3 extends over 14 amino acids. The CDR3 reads CASSEGGAGETQYF. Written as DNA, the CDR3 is TGTGCCAGCAGTGAGGGTGGGGCCGGGGAGACCCAGTACTTC.

The CDR3, as DNA: TGTGCCAGCAGCTTAGGCGGGAGATGGACAGATACGCAGTATTTT. Amino acid sequence: CASSLGGRWTDTQYF. V usage is TRBV7-3 and J usage is TRBJ2-3; 7 bases fit TRBD2. The CDR3 spans 15 residues. CDR1 is SGHTA, CDR2 FQGTGA, per germline. The V segment lost 2 bases and the J segment 3 bases; nucleotides outside the gene matches: 5.

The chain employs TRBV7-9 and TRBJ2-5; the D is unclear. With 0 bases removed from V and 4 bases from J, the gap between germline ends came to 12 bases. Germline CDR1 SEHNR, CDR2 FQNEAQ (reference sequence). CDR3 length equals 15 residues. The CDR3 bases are TGTGCCAGCAGCTTAGCCCCAGATAGAAGAGAGACCCAGTACTTC. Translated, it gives CASSLAPDRRETQYF.

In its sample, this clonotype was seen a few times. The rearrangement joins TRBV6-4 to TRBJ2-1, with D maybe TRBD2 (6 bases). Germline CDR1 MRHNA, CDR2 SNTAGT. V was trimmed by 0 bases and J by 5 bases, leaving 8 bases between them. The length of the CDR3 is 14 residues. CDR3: CASSDSSGHNEQFF. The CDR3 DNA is TGTGCCAGCAGTGACTCGAGCGGGCACAATGAGCAGTTCTTC.

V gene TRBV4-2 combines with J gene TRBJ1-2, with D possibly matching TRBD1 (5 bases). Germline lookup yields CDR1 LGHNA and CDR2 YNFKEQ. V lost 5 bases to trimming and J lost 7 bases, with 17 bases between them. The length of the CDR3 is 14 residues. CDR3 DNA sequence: TGTGCCAGCAGCGCCCGGGACGGTAGTTTTGGCTACACCTTC. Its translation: CASSARDGSFGYTF.

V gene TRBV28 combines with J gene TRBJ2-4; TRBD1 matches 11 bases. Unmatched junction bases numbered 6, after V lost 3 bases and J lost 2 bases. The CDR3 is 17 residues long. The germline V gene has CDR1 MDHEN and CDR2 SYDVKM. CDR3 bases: TGTGCCAGCAGTTTTCGGACAGGGGGCGTGACCAAAAACATTCAGTACTTC. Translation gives CASSFRTGGVTKNIQYF.

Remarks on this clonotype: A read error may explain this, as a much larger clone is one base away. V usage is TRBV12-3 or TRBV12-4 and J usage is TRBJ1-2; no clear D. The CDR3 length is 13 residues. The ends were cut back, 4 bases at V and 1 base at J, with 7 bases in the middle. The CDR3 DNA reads TGTGCCAGCAGTTCGAACAGTAACTATGGCTACACCTTC. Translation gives CASSSNSNYGYTF.

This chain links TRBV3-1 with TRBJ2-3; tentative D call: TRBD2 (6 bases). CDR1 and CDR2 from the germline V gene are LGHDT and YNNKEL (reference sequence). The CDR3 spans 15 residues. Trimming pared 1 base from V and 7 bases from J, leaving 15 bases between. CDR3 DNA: TGTGCCAGCAGCCAAGTAGGCGGGATAGAGAATACGCAGTATTTT. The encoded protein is CASSQVGGIENTQYF.

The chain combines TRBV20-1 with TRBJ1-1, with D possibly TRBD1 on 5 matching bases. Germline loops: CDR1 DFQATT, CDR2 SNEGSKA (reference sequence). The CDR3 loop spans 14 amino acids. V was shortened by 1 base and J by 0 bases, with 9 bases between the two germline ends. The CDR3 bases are TGCAGTGCTAGAGGGGACGGTCTGAACACTGAAGCTTTCTTT. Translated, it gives CSARGDGLNTEAFF.

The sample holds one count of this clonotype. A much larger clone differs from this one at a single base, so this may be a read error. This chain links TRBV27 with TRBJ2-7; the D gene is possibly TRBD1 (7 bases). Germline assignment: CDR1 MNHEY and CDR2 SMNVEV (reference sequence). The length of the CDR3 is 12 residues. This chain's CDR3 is CTSRQGGLEQYF. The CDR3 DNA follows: TGTACCAGCAGGCAGGGGGGTCTCGAGCAGTACTTC.

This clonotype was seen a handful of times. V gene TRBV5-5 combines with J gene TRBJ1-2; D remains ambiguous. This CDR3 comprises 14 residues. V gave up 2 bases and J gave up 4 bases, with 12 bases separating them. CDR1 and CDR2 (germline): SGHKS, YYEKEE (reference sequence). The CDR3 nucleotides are TGTGCCAGCAGCTTAGGAGAGGATGGCTATGGCTACACCTTC. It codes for CASSLGEDGYGYTF.

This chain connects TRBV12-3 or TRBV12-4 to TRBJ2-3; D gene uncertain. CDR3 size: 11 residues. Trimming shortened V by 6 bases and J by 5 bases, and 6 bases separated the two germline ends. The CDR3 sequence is CASRKRDTQYF. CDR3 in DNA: TGTGCCAGCAGGAAACGAGATACGCAGTATTTT.

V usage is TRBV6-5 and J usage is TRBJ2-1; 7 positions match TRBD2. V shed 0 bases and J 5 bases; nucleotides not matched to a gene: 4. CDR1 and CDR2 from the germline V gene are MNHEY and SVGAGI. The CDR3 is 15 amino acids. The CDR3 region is CASSYSGTKNNEQFF. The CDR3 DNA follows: TGTGCCAGCAGTTACTCGGGGACTAAAAACAATGAGCAGTTCTTC.

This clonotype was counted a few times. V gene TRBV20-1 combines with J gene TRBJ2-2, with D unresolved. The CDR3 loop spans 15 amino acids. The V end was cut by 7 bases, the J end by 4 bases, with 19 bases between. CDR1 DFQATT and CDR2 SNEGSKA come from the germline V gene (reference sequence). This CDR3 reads CSVRGGLFSTGELFF. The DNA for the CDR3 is TGCAGTGTCAGAGGTGGATTGTTTTCCACCGGGGAGCTGTTTTTT.

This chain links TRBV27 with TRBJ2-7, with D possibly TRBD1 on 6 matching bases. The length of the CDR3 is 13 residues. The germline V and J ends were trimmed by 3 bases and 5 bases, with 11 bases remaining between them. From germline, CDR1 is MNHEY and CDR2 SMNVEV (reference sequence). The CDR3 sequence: CASSFTGLDEQYF. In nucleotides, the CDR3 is TGTGCCAGCAGTTTTACAGGGTTGGACGAGCAGTACTTC.

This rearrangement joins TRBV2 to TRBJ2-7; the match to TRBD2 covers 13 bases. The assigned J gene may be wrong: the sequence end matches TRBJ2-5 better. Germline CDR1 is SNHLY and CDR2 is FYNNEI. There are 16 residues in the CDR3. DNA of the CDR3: TGTGCCAGCAGTGCAGGACTAGCGGGAGCTCGGGAGACCCAGTACTTC. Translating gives CASSAGLAGARETQYF.